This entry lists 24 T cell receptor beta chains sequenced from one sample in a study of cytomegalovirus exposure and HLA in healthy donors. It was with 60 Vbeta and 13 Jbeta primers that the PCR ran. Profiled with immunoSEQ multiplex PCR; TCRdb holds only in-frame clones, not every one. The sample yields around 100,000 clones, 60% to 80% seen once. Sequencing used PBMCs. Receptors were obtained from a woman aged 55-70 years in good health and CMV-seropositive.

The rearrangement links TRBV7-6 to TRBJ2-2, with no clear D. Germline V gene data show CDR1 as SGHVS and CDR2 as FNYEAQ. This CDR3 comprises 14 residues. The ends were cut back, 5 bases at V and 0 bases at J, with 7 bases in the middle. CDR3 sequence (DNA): TGTGCCAGCAGCCCCTTTGCGAACACCGGGGAGCTGTTTTTT. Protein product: CASSPFANTGELFF.

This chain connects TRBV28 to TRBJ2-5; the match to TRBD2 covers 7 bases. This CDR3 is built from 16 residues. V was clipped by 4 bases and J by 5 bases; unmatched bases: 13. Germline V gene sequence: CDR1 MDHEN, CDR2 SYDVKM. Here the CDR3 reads CASSSLGGRAQETQYF. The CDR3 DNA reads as TGTGCCAGCAGTTCATTAGGAGGGAGGGCCCAGGAGACCCAGTACTTC. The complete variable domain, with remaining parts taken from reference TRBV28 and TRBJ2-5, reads DVKVTQSSRYLVKRTGEKVFLECVQDMDHENMFWYRQDPGLGLRLIYFSYDVKMKEKGDIPEGYSVSREKKERFSLILESASTNQTSMYLCASSSLGGRAQETQYFGPGTRLLVL.

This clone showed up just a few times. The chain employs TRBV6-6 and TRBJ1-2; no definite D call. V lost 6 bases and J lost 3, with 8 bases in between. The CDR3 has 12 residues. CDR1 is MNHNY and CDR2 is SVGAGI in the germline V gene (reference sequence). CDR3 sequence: CASSRLDYGYTF. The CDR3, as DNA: TGTGCCAGCAGCAGGTTGGACTATGGCTACACCTTC.

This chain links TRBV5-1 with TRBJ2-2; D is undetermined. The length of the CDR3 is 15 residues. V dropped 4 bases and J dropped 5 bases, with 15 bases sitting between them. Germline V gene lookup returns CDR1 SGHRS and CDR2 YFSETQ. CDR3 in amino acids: CASSVNMVGTGELFF. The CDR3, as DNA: TGCGCCAGCAGCGTAAACATGGTTGGTACCGGGGAGCTGTTTTTT.

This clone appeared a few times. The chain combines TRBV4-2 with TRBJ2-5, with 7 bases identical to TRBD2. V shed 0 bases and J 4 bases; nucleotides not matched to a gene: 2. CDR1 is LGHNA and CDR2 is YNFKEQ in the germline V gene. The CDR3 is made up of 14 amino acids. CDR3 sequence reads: CASSQESSGETQYF. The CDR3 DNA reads TGTGCCAGCAGCCAAGAATCTAGCGGAGAGACCCAGTACTTC.

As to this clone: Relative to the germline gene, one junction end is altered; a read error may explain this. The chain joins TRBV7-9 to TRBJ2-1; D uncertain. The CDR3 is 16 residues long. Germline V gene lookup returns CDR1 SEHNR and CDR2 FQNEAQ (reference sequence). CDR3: CSSSFTHGRLDNEQFF. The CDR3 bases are TGTTCCAGCAGCTTCACCCACGGTCGACTTGACAATGAGCAGTTCTTC.

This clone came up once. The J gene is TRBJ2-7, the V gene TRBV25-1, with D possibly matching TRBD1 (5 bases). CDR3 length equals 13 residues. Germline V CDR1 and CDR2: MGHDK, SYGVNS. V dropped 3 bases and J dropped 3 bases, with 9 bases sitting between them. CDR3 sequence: CASSDETDYEQYF. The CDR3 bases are TGTGCCAGCAGTGATGAGACAGACTACGAGCAGTACTTC.

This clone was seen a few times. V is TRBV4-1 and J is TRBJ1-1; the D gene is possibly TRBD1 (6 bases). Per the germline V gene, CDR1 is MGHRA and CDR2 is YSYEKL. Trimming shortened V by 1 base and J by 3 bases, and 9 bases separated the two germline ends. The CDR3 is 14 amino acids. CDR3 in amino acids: CASSQVPGDTEAFF. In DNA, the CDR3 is TGCGCCAGCAGCCAAGTACCAGGGGACACTGAAGCTTTCTTT.

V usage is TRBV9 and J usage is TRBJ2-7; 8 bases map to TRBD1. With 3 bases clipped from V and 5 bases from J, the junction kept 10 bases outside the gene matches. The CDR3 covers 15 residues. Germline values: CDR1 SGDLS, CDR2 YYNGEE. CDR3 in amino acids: CASSAITGGSDEQYF. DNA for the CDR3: TGTGCCAGCAGCGCAATTACAGGGGGGAGCGACGAGCAGTACTTC.

The CDR3 is CASSESIGGDDEKLFF. As DNA, the CDR3 is TGCGCCAGCAGTGAGTCGATAGGGGGAGACGATGAAAAACTGTTTTTT. The V call is TRBV10-1, the J call TRBJ1-4, with a possible D match to TRBD1 (6 bases). V shed 0 bases and J shed 6 bases, with 14 bases lying between them. Germline lookup yields CDR1 WNHNN and CDR2 SYGVQD (reference sequence). The CDR3 covers 16 residues.

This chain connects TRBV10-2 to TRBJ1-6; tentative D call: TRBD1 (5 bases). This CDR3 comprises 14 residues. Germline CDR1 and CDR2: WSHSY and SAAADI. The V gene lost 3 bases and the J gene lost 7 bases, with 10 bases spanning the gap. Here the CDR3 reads CASSDRVKNSPLHF. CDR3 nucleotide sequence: TGCGCCAGCAGTGACAGGGTTAAGAATTCACCCCTCCACTTT.

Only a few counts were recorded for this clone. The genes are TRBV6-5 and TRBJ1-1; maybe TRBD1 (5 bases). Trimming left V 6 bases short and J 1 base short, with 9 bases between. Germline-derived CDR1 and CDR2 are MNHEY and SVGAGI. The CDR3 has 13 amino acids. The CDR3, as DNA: TGTGCCAGCAGCCAAGACAGGAACACTGAAGCTTTCTTT. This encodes CASSQDRNTEAFF.

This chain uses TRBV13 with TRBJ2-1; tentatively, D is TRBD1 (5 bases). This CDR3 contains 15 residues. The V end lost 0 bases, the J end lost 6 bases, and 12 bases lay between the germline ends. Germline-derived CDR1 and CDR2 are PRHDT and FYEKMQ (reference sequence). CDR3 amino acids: CASSLGLDIPNEQFF. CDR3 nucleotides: TGTGCCAGCAGCTTAGGCCTGGACATACCCAATGAGCAGTTCTTC.

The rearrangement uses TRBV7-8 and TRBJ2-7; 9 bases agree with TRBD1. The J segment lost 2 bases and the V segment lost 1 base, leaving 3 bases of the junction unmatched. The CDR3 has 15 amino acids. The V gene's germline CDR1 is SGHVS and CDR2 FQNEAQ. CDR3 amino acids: CASSLVGTGTYEQYF. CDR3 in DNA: TGTGCCAGCAGCTTAGTTGGGACAGGGACCTACGAGCAGTACTTC.

CDR3 sequence (DNA): TGTGCCAGCAGTTACGCGAGGGACACTGAAGCTTTCTTT. Translating gives CASSYARDTEAFF. This rearrangement joins TRBV6-5 to TRBJ1-1; D unclear. The length of the CDR3 is 13 residues. The V end was cut by 2 bases, the J end by 3 bases, with 7 bases between. Germline V lookup: CDR1 MNHEY, CDR2 SVGAGI.

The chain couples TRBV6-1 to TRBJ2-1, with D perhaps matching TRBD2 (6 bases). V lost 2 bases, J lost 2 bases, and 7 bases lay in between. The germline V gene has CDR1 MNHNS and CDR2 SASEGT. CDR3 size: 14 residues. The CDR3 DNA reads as TGTGCCAGCAGTGAATGGGGGGCCTACAATGAGCAGTTCTTC. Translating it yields CASSEWGAYNEQFF.

The CDR3 DNA sequence: TGTGCCAGCAGCTTAGGGAGGGAAGGGTCGGCTTTCTTT. Its protein is CASSLGREGSAFF. This chain uses TRBV7-3 with TRBJ1-1; D uncertain. The CDR3 loop spans 13 amino acids. Trimming cost V 2 bases and J 11 bases, with 15 bases left between them. CDR1 SGHTA and CDR2 FQGTGA come from the germline V gene.

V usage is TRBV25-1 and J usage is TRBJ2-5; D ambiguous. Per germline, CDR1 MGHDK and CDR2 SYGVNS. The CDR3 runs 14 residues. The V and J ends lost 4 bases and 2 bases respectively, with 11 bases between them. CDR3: CASSAVANQETQYF. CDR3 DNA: TGTGCCAGCAGTGCTGTGGCAAATCAAGAGACCCAGTACTTC.

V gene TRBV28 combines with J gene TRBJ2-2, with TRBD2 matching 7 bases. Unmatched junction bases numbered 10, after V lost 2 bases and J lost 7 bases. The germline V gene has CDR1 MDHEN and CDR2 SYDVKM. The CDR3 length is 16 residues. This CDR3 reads CASSLLGEGRIGELFF. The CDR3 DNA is TGTGCCAGCAGTTTACTGGGGGAGGGGAGGATCGGGGAGCTGTTTTTT.

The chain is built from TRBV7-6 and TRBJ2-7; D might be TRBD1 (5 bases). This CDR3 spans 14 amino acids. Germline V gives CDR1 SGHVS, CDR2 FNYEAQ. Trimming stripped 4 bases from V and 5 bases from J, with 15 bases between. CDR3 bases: TGTGCCAGCAGCTCAGGACCGACAGTCGACGAGCAGTACTTC. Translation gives CASSSGPTVDEQYF.

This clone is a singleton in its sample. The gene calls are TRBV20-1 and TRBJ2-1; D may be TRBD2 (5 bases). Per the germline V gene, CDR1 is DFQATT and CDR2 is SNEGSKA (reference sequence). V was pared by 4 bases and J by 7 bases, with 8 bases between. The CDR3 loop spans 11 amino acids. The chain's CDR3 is CSATLGNEQFF. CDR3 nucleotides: TGCAGTGCTACACTAGGGAATGAGCAGTTCTTC.

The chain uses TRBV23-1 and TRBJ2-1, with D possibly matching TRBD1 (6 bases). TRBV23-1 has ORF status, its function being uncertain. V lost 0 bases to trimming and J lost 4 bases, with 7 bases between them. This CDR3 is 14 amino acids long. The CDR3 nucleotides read TGCGCCAGCAGTCAATCCAGGGGTTACAATGAGCAGTTCTTC. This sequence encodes CASSQSRGYNEQFF.

The CDR3 reads CASSYTGTGDYEQYF. For the CDR3, the DNA is TGTGCCAGTAGTTATACCGGGACAGGGGACTACGAGCAGTACTTC. The chain has TRBV19 and TRBJ2-7; 10 positions match TRBD1. The CDR3 is 15 residues long. The V and J ends lost 5 bases and 3 bases, in that order; junction bases with no gene match: 7. The V gene's germline CDR1 is LNHDA and CDR2 SQIVND (reference sequence).

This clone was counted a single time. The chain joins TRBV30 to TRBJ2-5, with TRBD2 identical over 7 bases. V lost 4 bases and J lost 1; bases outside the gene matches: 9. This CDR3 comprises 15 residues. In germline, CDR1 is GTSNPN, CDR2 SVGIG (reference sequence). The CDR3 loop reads CAWTGLVSFQETQYF. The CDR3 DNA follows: TGTGCCTGGACCGGACTAGTTAGTTTCCAAGAGACCCAGTACTTC. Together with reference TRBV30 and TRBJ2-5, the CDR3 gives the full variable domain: SQTIHQWPATLVQPVGSPLSLECTVEGTSNPNLYWYRQAAGRGLQLLFYSVGIGQISSEVPQNLSASRPQDRQFILSSKKLLLSDSGFYLCAWTGLVSFQETQYFGPGTRLLVL.